These 31 T cell receptor beta chains share one sample of origin, sequenced in a study of T cell changes during pregnancy in multiple sclerosis. TCRdb's copy holds only in-frame clones and misses some; the assay was immunoSEQ multiplex PCR. Here the sample spans roughly 42,000 clones, around 90% being singletons. The starting material was CD4+ T cells from peripheral blood mononuclear cells, obtained in the second trimester of pregnancy. All receptors derive from a female donor in good health, enrolled as a control in a pregnancy study.

The gene calls are TRBV18 and TRBJ2-1; possibly TRBD1 for D (5 bases). There are 14 residues in the CDR3. The V gene's germline CDR1 is KGHSH and CDR2 LQKENI. V dropped 1 base and J dropped 9 bases, with 13 bases sitting between them. The CDR3 is CASSPQGLEGEQFF. DNA of the CDR3: TGTGCCAGCTCACCACAGGGGTTAGAAGGTGAGCAGTTCTTC.

The chain is built from TRBV18 and TRBJ2-5; possible D gene TRBD1, 5 bases. The CDR3 is made up of 12 amino acids. The V and J ends lost 6 bases and 5 bases respectively, with 10 bases between them. In germline, CDR1 is KGHSH, CDR2 LQKENI. The CDR3 DNA is TGTGCCAGCTCTGGCTCAGGGGAGACCCAGTACTTC. Protein sequence: CASSGSGETQYF.

The chain uses TRBV7-3 and TRBJ1-5; D is uncertain. There are 16 residues in the CDR3. Trimming stripped 5 bases from V and 0 bases from J, with 14 bases between. Germline assignment: CDR1 SGHTA and CDR2 FQGTGA. CDR3 sequence reads: CASSPPTGNSNQPQHF. In nucleotides, the CDR3 is TGTGCCAGCAGCCCCCCAACCGGGAATAGCAATCAGCCCCAGCATTTT. Complete variable domain (other parts from reference TRBV7-3 and TRBJ1-5): GAGVSQTPSNKVTEKGKYVELRCDPISGHTALYWYRQSLGQGPEFLIYFQGTGAADDSGLPNDRFFAVRPEGSVSTLKIQRTERGDSAVYLCASSPPTGNSNQPQHFGDGTRLSIL.

The chain carries TRBV6-1 and TRBJ2-3; 7 bases align to TRBD2. Germline V gives CDR1 MNHNS, CDR2 SASEGT. Trimming removed 4 bases from V and 3 bases from J; junction bases left unmatched: 4. The CDR3 runs to 14 residues. The CDR3 reads CASSAGAGTDTQYF. The CDR3, as DNA: TGTGCCAGCAGTGCCGGAGCGGGAACAGATACGCAGTATTTT.

The rearrangement joins TRBV5-1 to TRBJ2-1; 7 nucleotides align to TRBD2. The germline V gene has CDR1 SGHRS and CDR2 YFSETQ. V shed 3 bases and J 8 bases; nucleotides not matched to a gene: 20. The CDR3 spans 18 residues. This CDR3 reads CASSSGFAWEGNEDEQFF. DNA for the CDR3: TGCGCCAGCAGCTCTGGATTTGCGTGGGAGGGCAATGAAGATGAGCAGTTCTTC.

This clone was found once. The genes are TRBV10-3 and TRBJ2-7, with D tentatively TRBD1 (6 bases). The ends were cut back, 6 bases at V and 2 bases at J, with 8 bases in the middle. The CDR3 is 12 amino acids. Germline V lookup: CDR1 ENHRY, CDR2 SYGVKD. The CDR3 is CAIRAGAYEQYF. Here the CDR3 DNA reads TGTGCCATCAGGGCAGGGGCCTACGAGCAGTACTTC.

The chain has TRBV4-1 and TRBJ1-5; TRBD1 is a possible D gene (5 bases). In germline, CDR1 is MGHRA, CDR2 YSYEKL. Trimming took 0 bases from V and 0 from J, leaving 15 bases between them. This CDR3 has 18 amino acids. The CDR3 loop reads CASSQEIMGRGSNQPQHF. CDR3 coding DNA: TGCGCCAGCAGCCAAGAGATCATGGGGAGGGGTAGCAATCAGCCCCAGCATTTT.

A word on this clone: This CDR3 is also generated by other DNA sequences in the sample. The V call is TRBV18, the J call TRBJ2-7; 13 bases fit TRBD2. The junction had 4 bases not matched to a gene; V was cut back by 3 bases and J by 2 bases. Germline V lookup: CDR1 KGHSH, CDR2 LQKENI. This CDR3 has 16 amino acids. CDR3 sequence: CASSPRLAGGAYEQYF. The CDR3 DNA reads TGTGCCAGCTCACCTCGACTAGCGGGGGGAGCCTACGAGCAGTACTTC.

This clone occurred once. This chain uses TRBV5-1 with TRBJ1-1, with 10 bases fitting TRBD1. The V gene end was trimmed by 4 bases and the J gene end by 7 bases; junction bases not matched to a gene: 10. The germline V gene encodes CDR1 SGHRS and CDR2 YFSETQ. This CDR3 contains 15 residues. CDR3 nucleotide sequence: TGCGCCAGCAGCGGACCCGGGACAGGGGCGGTTGAAGCTTTCTTT. Translating it yields CASSGPGTGAVEAFF.

The chain employs TRBV10-3 and TRBJ1-3; no reliable D call. The germline V gene encodes CDR1 ENHRY and CDR2 SYGVKD. The germline V and J ends were trimmed by 6 bases and 4 bases, with 13 bases remaining between them. CDR3 length: 14 amino acids. The CDR3 sequence is CAISRMGGGNTIYF. CDR3 bases: TGTGCCATCAGCCGCATGGGAGGCGGAAACACCATATATTTT.

The rearrangement links TRBV27 to TRBJ2-3, with 7 bases identical to TRBD1. The CDR3 runs 16 residues. CDR1 MNHEY and CDR2 SMNVEV come from the germline V gene (reference sequence). The trim removed 6 bases at V and 2 bases at J, leaving 11 bases unmatched. The CDR3 DNA reads TGTGCCAGCAGCCCTCGGGACAGTTTATTCACAGATACGCAGTATTTT. Amino acids: CASSPRDSLFTDTQYF.

This clone was recorded only once. This chain joins TRBV5-1 and TRBJ2-5; 7 bases agree with TRBD1. The CDR3 covers 14 residues. With 4 bases clipped from V and 1 base from J, the junction kept 4 bases outside the gene matches. Looked up from germline, CDR1 is SGHRS and CDR2 is YFSETQ. The CDR3 sequence: CASSVRDSQETQYF. The CDR3 region has the DNA TGCGCCAGCAGCGTAAGGGACAGCCAAGAGACCCAGTACTTC.

This chain uses TRBV10-3 with TRBJ2-7; tentative D call: TRBD1 (5 bases). The CDR3 has 16 amino acids. Germline CDR1 is ENHRY and CDR2 is SYGVKD. Trimming cost V 0 bases and J 3 bases, with 15 bases left between them. The DNA of the CDR3 is TGTGCCATCAGTGAGTCGGTCCAAAGGGGTCTCTACGAGCAGTACTTC. As protein: CAISESVQRGLYEQYF.

V gene TRBV7-2 combines with J gene TRBJ2-7, with D hard to call. CDR3 length: 13 residues. The V end was cut by 4 bases, the J end by 5 bases, with 12 bases between. Germline V gene sequence: CDR1 SGHTA, CDR2 FQGNSA. The CDR3 DNA follows: TGTGCCAGCAGCTCTAGGCCGCACCACGAGCAGTACTTC. Translation: CASSSRPHHEQYF.

The rearrangement uses TRBV12-5 and TRBJ2-2; TRBD2 agrees at 9 bases. The CDR3 extends over 17 amino acids. Germline V gene lookup returns CDR1 LGHNT and CDR2 FRNRAP. V trimming: 2 bases; J trimming: 4 bases; junction bases outside the gene matches: 8. This chain's CDR3 is CASGLSIAGEATGELFF. Here the CDR3 DNA reads TGTGCTAGTGGTTTGTCAATAGCGGGAGAAGCCACCGGGGAGCTGTTTTTT.

This chain uses TRBV7-2 with TRBJ2-7; TRBD2 agrees at 7 bases. J lost 5 bases, V lost 1 base, and 5 bases had no gene match. Germline V CDR1 and CDR2: SGHTA, FQGNSA. The CDR3 covers 14 residues. The CDR3 sequence: CASSLGEGTHEQYF. DNA of the CDR3: TGTGCCAGCAGCTTAGGGGAGGGTACCCACGAGCAGTACTTC. Using reference TRBV7-2 and TRBJ2-7 for the parts outside the CDR3, the full variable domain is GAGVSQSPSNKVTEKGKDVELRCDPISGHTALYWYRQSLGQGLEFLIYFQGNSAPDKSGLPSDRFSAERTGGSVSTLTIQRTQQEDSAVYLCASSLGEGTHEQYFGPGTRLTVT.

This clone was seen once. This chain uses TRBV7-2 with TRBJ2-1; TRBD2 matches at 9 bases. Trimming cost V 3 bases and J 0 bases; bases outside gene matches: 3. The CDR3 is 16 residues long. Germline-derived CDR1 and CDR2 are SGHTA and FQGNSA. CDR3: CASSLGSGGSYNEQFF. DNA for the CDR3: TGTGCCAGCAGCTTGGGTAGCGGGGGCTCCTACAATGAGCAGTTCTTC.

Here the CDR3 reads CASSAAGSLYEQYF. CDR3 nucleotides: TGTGCCAGCAGTGCAGCGGGGAGCCTATACGAGCAGTACTTC. The J gene is TRBJ2-7, the V gene TRBV28, with TRBD2 matching over 7 bases. The CDR3 totals 14 residues. Germline assignment: CDR1 MDHEN and CDR2 SYDVKM. V lost 5 bases to trimming and J lost 4 bases; unmatched junction nucleotides: 8.

The chain joins TRBV28 to TRBJ2-7; D may be TRBD2 (6 bases). Germline CDR1 reads MDHEN; CDR2 reads SYDVKM. The CDR3 runs 14 residues. Trimming cost V 6 bases and J 0 bases, with 12 bases left between them. This CDR3 reads CASRNSGSSYEQYF. CDR3 DNA: TGTGCCAGCAGGAATAGCGGAAGCTCCTACGAGCAGTACTTC.

V usage is TRBV7-8 and J usage is TRBJ1-3; 8 bases fit TRBD1. The trim removed 1 base at V and 2 bases at J, leaving 4 bases unmatched. This CDR3 is 16 amino acids long. CDR1 is SGHVS, CDR2 FQNEAQ, per germline. CDR3 nucleotide sequence: TGTGCCAGCAGCTTAGGTCTACAGGGGGCTGGAAACACCATATATTTT. Encoded protein: CASSLGLQGAGNTIYF.

The chain combines TRBV9 with TRBJ2-1; D possibly corresponds to TRBD2 (6 bases). The CDR3 contains 15 residues. Germline-derived CDR1 and CDR2 are SGDLS and YYNGEE. V shed 4 bases and J shed 8 bases, with 19 bases lying between them. CDR3 coding DNA: TGTGCCAGCAGCATCTCGGGACTTATGACACATGAGCAGTTCTTC. It is translated as CASSISGLMTHEQFF. The variable domain in full, with the rest retrieved from reference TRBV9 and TRBJ2-1, is DSGVTQTPKHLITATGQRVTLRCSPRSGDLSVYWYQQSLDQGLQFLIQYYNGEERAKGNILERFSAQQFPDLHSELNLSSLELGDSALYFCASSISGLMTHEQFFGPGTRLTVL.

Comments on this clone: A junction boundary mismatches the germline segment, possibly from a read error. The rearrangement links TRBV28 to TRBJ2-7; 7 bases map to TRBD2. Germline CDR1 is MDHEN and CDR2 is SYDVKM. CDR3 size: 12 residues. In DNA form, the CDR3 reads TGTGCCAGCAGTAGTCGGCGGGGGTCCGGTCACTTC. Its protein is CASSSRRGSGHF. Supplemented by reference TRBV28 and TRBJ2-7, the full variable domain reads DVKVTQSSRYLVKRTGEKVFLECVQDMDHENMFWYRQDPGLGLRLIYFSYDVKMKEKGDIPEGYSVSREKKERFSLILESASTNQTSMYLCASSSRRGSGHFGPGTRLTVT.

V and J are TRBV11-1 and TRBJ1-5; tentatively, D is TRBD1 (6 bases). This CDR3 is built from 15 residues. The ends were cut back, 1 base at V and 5 bases at J, with 12 bases in the middle. The germline gives CDR1 SGHAT, CDR2 FQDESV (reference sequence). The CDR3 bases are TGTGCCAGCAGCTTAGGGGACACCCCCGATCAGCCCCAGCATTTT. Translating gives CASSLGDTPDQPQHF. Full variable domain (rest looked up from reference TRBV11-1 and TRBJ1-5): EAEVAQSPRYKITEKSQAVAFWCDPISGHATLYWYRQILGQGPELLVQFQDESVVDDSQLPKDRFSAERLKGVDSTLKIQPAELGDSAMYLCASSLGDTPDQPQHFGDGTRLSIL.

This chain links TRBV15 with TRBJ1-2, with 8 bases that match TRBD1. V lost 2 bases to trimming and J lost 0 bases; unmatched junction nucleotides: 2. This CDR3 is built from 15 residues. In germline, CDR1 is LNHNV, CDR2 YYDKDF (reference sequence). DNA of the CDR3: TGTGCCACCAGCAGAAACAGGGGGGCTAACTATGGCTACACCTTC. Protein sequence: CATSRNRGANYGYTF.

The CDR3 sequence: CASSQGLTGFGEQYF. In DNA, the CDR3 is TGCGCCAGCAGCCAAGGCCTGACAGGGTTCGGGGAGCAGTACTTC. The chain is built from TRBV4-3 and TRBJ2-7, with TRBD1 matching over 7 bases. Trimming cost V 1 base and J 7 bases; bases outside gene matches: 10. The CDR3 consists of 15 residues. Looked up from germline, CDR1 is LGHNA and CDR2 is YSLEER.

The gene calls are TRBV6-1 and TRBJ2-7; D possibly corresponds to TRBD1 (5 bases). The germline CDR1 and CDR2 sequences are MNHNS and SASEGT. Trimming stripped 1 base from V and 7 bases from J, with 11 bases between. There are 13 residues in the CDR3. CDR3 nucleotide sequence: TGTGCCAGCAGTGAAGGTCCACAGGTAGAGCAGTACTTC. This gives the protein CASSEGPQVEQYF.

This clone has more than one count but fewer than ten. V usage is TRBV11-2 and J usage is TRBJ2-7, with 12 bases lining up with TRBD2. Germline V lookup: CDR1 SGHAT, CDR2 FQNNGV. The CDR3 runs to 16 residues. Trimming cost V 5 bases and J 1 base; bases outside gene matches: 6. The CDR3 DNA is TGTGCCAGCAGCCCAAGTGGACTAGCGGGATCCTACGAGCAGTACTTC. Protein sequence: CASSPSGLAGSYEQYF.

This clone was seen once. The gene calls are TRBV18 and TRBJ2-6; 7 nucleotides line up with TRBD1. Germline CDR1 KGHSH, CDR2 LQKENI. V gave up 3 bases and J gave up 4 bases; unmatched junction bases: 3. This CDR3 comprises 15 residues. The CDR3 loop reads CASSPRGRGANVLTF. CDR3 in DNA: TGTGCCAGCTCACCTAGGGGGCGCGGGGCCAACGTCCTGACTTTC.

This clone was seen a handful of times. This chain uses TRBV19 with TRBJ2-2, with a tentative D call TRBD1 (5 bases). This CDR3 region has 13 residues. The ends were cut back, 7 bases at V and 3 bases at J, with 9 bases in the middle. Germline CDR1 and CDR2: LNHDA and SQIVND (reference sequence). The CDR3 coding sequence is TGTGCCAGTAAGGGGCCATACACCGGGGAGCTGTTTTTT. As protein: CASKGPYTGELFF. The full variable domain, in which reference TRBV19 and TRBJ2-2 provide the parts outside the CDR3, is DGGITQSPKYLFRKEGQNVTLSCEQNLNHDAMYWYRQDPGQGLRLIYYSQIVNDFQKGDIAEGYSVSREKKESFPLTVTSAQKNPTAFYLCASKGPYTGELFFGEGSRLTVL.

V usage is TRBV18 and J usage is TRBJ1-1, with D possibly matching TRBD1 (6 bases). V lost 4 bases to trimming and J lost 11 bases, with 26 bases between them. The CDR3 has 16 residues. Germline lookup yields CDR1 KGHSH and CDR2 LQKENI. Here the CDR3 DNA reads TGTGCCAGCTCACTGAGCTCCGGGAACAGGGTCGGTGCGGCTTTCTTT. Translated, it gives CASSLSSGNRVGAAFF.

CDR3 amino acids: CASSSPGLAGAYEQYF. In nucleotides, the CDR3 is TGTGCCAGCAGCTCACCCGGCCTAGCGGGAGCTTACGAGCAGTACTTC. The chain is built from TRBV7-2 and TRBJ2-7; 10 bases agree with TRBD2. Germline trimming cut 4 bases from V and 4 bases from J; bases unmatched to any gene: 10. This CDR3 comprises 16 residues. Germline CDR1 SGHTA, CDR2 FQGNSA.